The 17 T cell receptor beta chains listed next were all sequenced from one sample in a study of cytomegalovirus exposure and HLA in healthy donors. The PCR made use of 60 Vbeta and 13 Jbeta primers. Using immunoSEQ multiplex PCR, the repertoire was profiled, and TCRdb retains in-frame clones only, with some absent. In the table there are roughly 90,000 clones, about 81% of which are singletons. The sequenced material came from PBMCs. These receptors came from a man younger than 35 in good health and CMV-seronegative.

The chain couples TRBV2 to TRBJ2-3; tentatively, D is TRBD2 (7 bases). Trimming pared 6 bases from V and 2 bases from J, leaving 15 bases between. From germline, CDR1 is SNHLY and CDR2 FYNNEI. The CDR3 runs to 15 residues. The CDR3 is CASSLRGGITDTQYF. The CDR3 DNA is TGTGCCAGCAGCCTCAGGGGAGGGATCACAGATACGCAGTATTTT.

The rearrangement links TRBV19 to TRBJ1-5; TRBD1 might be the D (5 bases). The ends were cut back, 4 bases at V and 7 bases at J, with 26 bases in the middle. CDR3 length equals 18 residues. Germline V CDR1 and CDR2: LNHDA, SQIVND (reference sequence). CDR3 nucleotide sequence: TGTGCCAGTAGTACCGAAAGTACGGGCAGGGTGGTTTTACAGCCCCAGCATTTT. Amino acids: CASSTESTGRVVLQPQHF.

This chain links TRBV14 with TRBJ1-1; no definite D call. The germline gives CDR1 SGHDN, CDR2 FVKESK. The CDR3 sequence is 14 residues long. V shed 6 bases and J shed 2 bases, with 13 bases lying between them. CDR3 sequence (DNA): TGTGCCAGCAGTCGCGATCTGAGAAACACTGAAGCTTTCTTT. Encoded protein: CASSRDLRNTEAFF. Full variable domain (remainder filled in from reference TRBV14 and TRBJ1-1): EAGVTQFPSHSVIEKGQTVTLRCDPISGHDNLYWYRRVMGKEIKFLLHFVKESKQDESGMPNNRFLAERTGGTYSTLKVQPAELEDSGVYFCASSRDLRNTEAFFGQGTRLTVV.

The J gene is TRBJ2-7, the V gene TRBV7-2, with D perhaps matching TRBD1 (6 bases). V was cut by 0 bases and J by 0 bases, with 9 bases left in between. CDR3 size: 15 residues. Germline lookup yields CDR1 SGHTA and CDR2 FQGNSA. CDR3 loop: CASSLAGQPSYEQYF. DNA of the CDR3: TGTGCCAGCAGCTTAGCAGGACAGCCCTCCTACGAGCAGTACTTC.

V usage is TRBV2 and J usage is TRBJ2-1, with D possibly TRBD1 on 6 matching bases. Germline CDR1 and CDR2: SNHLY and FYNNEI. The CDR3 length is 14 residues. V was cut by 6 bases and J by 2 bases, with 11 bases left in between. The CDR3: CASRDRKTYNEQFF. The DNA for the CDR3 is TGTGCCAGCAGAGACAGGAAAACCTACAATGAGCAGTTCTTC.

J is TRBJ2-5 and V is TRBV7-2; D possibly corresponds to TRBD2 (7 bases). This CDR3 spans 15 amino acids. Germline assignment: CDR1 SGHTA and CDR2 FQGNSA. The ends were cut back, 6 bases at V and 4 bases at J, with 18 bases in the middle. The CDR3 nucleotides read TGTGCCAGCAGTCCTACCCGGGGGGCTGGAGAGACCCAGTACTTC. It is translated as CASSPTRGAGETQYF.

The chain couples TRBV28 to TRBJ1-2; D unclear. This CDR3 has 13 residues. Germline CDR1 and CDR2: MDHEN and SYDVKM. The V and J ends lost 5 bases and 4 bases respectively, with 11 bases between them. DNA of the CDR3: TGTGCCAGCAGTCCCCTGGGCCCCTATGGCTACACCTTC. This sequence encodes CASSPLGPYGYTF.

This clone showed up just once. The chain recombines TRBV4-1 with TRBJ2-7; 8 nucleotides match TRBD1. The CDR3 sequence is 17 residues long. Germline V gene lookup returns CDR1 MGHRA and CDR2 YSYEKL. The junction had 12 bases not matched to a gene; V was cut back by 5 bases and J by 0 bases. As DNA, the CDR3 is TGCGCCAGCAGCAACACTTGGGACAGGTTACCCTCCTACGAGCAGTACTTC. Translated, it gives CASSNTWDRLPSYEQYF.

The chain couples TRBV7-2 to TRBJ2-4; the match to TRBD2 covers 7 bases. Trimming at V came to 5 bases and at J to 5 bases, leaving 6 bases not matched to a gene. CDR1 is SGHTA and CDR2 is FQGNSA in the germline V gene. CDR3 length: 14 residues. CDR3 sequence reads: CASSESGTQNIQYF. CDR3 nucleotides: TGTGCCAGCAGCGAAAGCGGGACCCAAAACATTCAGTACTTC.

J is TRBJ2-6 and V is TRBV29-1; D gene ambiguous. Germline V gene sequence: CDR1 SQVTM, CDR2 ANQGSEA. Trimming took 4 bases from V and 0 from J, leaving 7 bases between them. CDR3 length: 14 residues. Here the CDR3 reads CSVVPISGANVLTF. In nucleotides, the CDR3 is TGCAGCGTTGTTCCCATCTCTGGGGCCAACGTCCTGACTTTC.

CDR3 region: CAWSVRFGDTRVSYNEQFF. CDR3 nucleotide sequence: TGTGCCTGGAGTGTACGGTTCGGGGATACTAGAGTCTCCTACAATGAGCAGTTCTTC. The rearrangement uses TRBV30 and TRBJ2-1, with TRBD2 as a possible D gene (5 bases). The CDR3 contains 19 residues. Trimming removed 0 bases from V and 0 bases from J, with 21 bases in between. Germline V gene data show CDR1 as GTSNPN and CDR2 as SVGIG (reference sequence).

This clone was recorded a few times. The chain recombines TRBV15 with TRBJ2-1; 9 nucleotides match TRBD2. Looked up from germline, CDR1 is LNHNV and CDR2 is YYDKDF (reference sequence). This CDR3 spans 18 amino acids. Unmatched junction bases numbered 11, after V lost 1 base and J lost 4 bases. CDR3 residues: CATSRAKTSGQLYNEQFF. The CDR3 coding sequence is TGTGCCACCAGCAGAGCCAAGACTAGCGGCCAACTATACAATGAGCAGTTCTTC.

The CDR3 loop reads CASSEGGVSPYEQYF. Here the CDR3 DNA reads TGTGCCAGCAGTGAAGGGGGGGTAAGCCCCTACGAGCAGTACTTC. The chain carries TRBV6-1 and TRBJ2-7, with a possible D match to TRBD2 (6 bases). The CDR3 consists of 15 residues. With 1 base removed from V and 2 bases from J, the gap between germline ends came to 12 bases. CDR1 MNHNS and CDR2 SASEGT come from the germline V gene.

The CDR3 bases are TGTGCCAGCAGCGTAGTCGGGGGAGGAGGAACTGAAGCTTTCTTT. This encodes CASSVVGGGGTEAFF. The chain is built from TRBV9 and TRBJ1-1; perhaps TRBD1 as D (5 bases). Looked up from germline, CDR1 is SGDLS and CDR2 is YYNGEE. The CDR3 contains 15 residues. Trimming left V 0 bases short and J 5 bases short, with 14 bases between. Full variable domain (remainder filled in from reference TRBV9 and TRBJ1-1): DSGVTQTPKHLITATGQRVTLRCSPRSGDLSVYWYQQSLDQGLQFLIQYYNGEERAKGNILERFSAQQFPDLHSELNLSSLELGDSALYFCASSVVGGGGTEAFFGQGTRLTVV.

V gene TRBV6-1 combines with J gene TRBJ2-1; 8 bases agree with TRBD2. Germline CDR1 and CDR2: MNHNS and SASEGT. Trimming cost V 4 bases and J 0 bases; bases outside gene matches: 5. The CDR3 runs 16 residues. This CDR3 is CASSGLAGSSYNEQFF. Written as DNA, the CDR3 is TGTGCCAGCAGTGGATTAGCGGGAAGCTCCTACAATGAGCAGTTCTTC.

This chain connects TRBV2 to TRBJ2-1, with TRBD2 matching over 8 bases. V lost 8 bases and J lost 3; bases outside the gene matches: 3. The CDR3 length is 13 residues. The germline V gene has CDR1 SNHLY and CDR2 FYNNEI. CDR3: CASEAGDYNEQFF. As DNA, the CDR3 is TGTGCCAGCGAAGCGGGAGACTACAATGAGCAGTTCTTC.

This clone was picked up a small number of times. The chain employs TRBV4-3 and TRBJ1-1; 7 bases agree with TRBD1. Germline V lookup: CDR1 LGHNA, CDR2 YSLEER. V lost 4 bases and J lost 4; bases outside the gene matches: 3. CDR3 size: 13 residues. The CDR3 nucleotides are TGCGCCAGCAGCCGGGACAGCATCACTGAAGCTTTCTTT. This gives the protein CASSRDSITEAFF.